Listed below are T cell receptor beta chains from one sample, sequenced in a study of blood T cell repertoires in COVID-19. TCRdb's copy holds only in-frame clones and misses some; the assay was immunoSEQ multiplex PCR. The data show some 380,000 clones, around 89% seen once. The specimen was peripheral blood. The receptors come from a young man with active or convalescent COVID-19. Both conserved end residues are part of each CDR3. A D gene is named only where the DNA matches it firmly. Clone sizes are given selectively: once, few, many, or a class where the clone is expanded.

>.|.|TRBV2|TRBJ2-6
CASSGQGSSGANVLTF
TGTGCCAGCAGTGGGCAGGGGAGCTCTGGGGCCAACGTGCTGACTTTC
>.|TRBD1|TRBV7-8|TRBJ1-2
CASSSGTGVGYTF
TGTGCCAGCAGCAGCGGGACAGGAGTTGGCTACACCTTC
>.|.|TRBV9|TRBJ2-1
CASSGVESNEQFF
TGTGCCAGCAGCGGTGTGGAGAGCAATGAGCAGTTCTTC
>.|TRBD1|TRBV28|TRBJ2-7
CASSRTGQGTYEQYF
TGTGCCAGCAGCCGAACGGGACAGGGGACCTACGAGCAGTACTTC
>.|TRBD1|TRBV18|TRBJ1-2
CASSRTGPKDYGYTF
TGTGCCAGCTCACGGACAGGGCCCAAGGACTATGGCTACACCTTC
>.|.|TRBV28|TRBJ1-2
CASSPLPGIPYGYTF
TGTGCCAGCAGTCCACTACCGGGAATTCCATATGGCTACACCTTC
>.|TRBD2|TRBV7-3|TRBJ2-1
CASSLSAGAYNEQFF
TGTGCCAGCAGCTTATCAGCGGGAGCTTACAATGAGCAGTTCTTC
>.|.|TRBV7-2|TRBJ2-2
CASSLSSPGNTGELFF
TGTGCCAGCAGCTTGAGTTCCCCGGGGAACACCGGGGAGCTGTTTTTT
>.|TRBD1|TRBV6-5|TRBJ1-2
CASIRTGDGYTF
TGTGCCAGCATTAGGACAGGGGATGGCTACACCTTC
>once|TRBD1|TRBV24-1|TRBJ2-3
CATSDPGDRGTDTQYF
TGTGCCACCAGTGATCCCGGGGACAGGGGGACAGATACGCAGTATTTT
>.|TRBD1|TRBV5-1|TRBJ2-6
CASYGQGTLNSGANVLTF
TGCGCCAGTTATGGACAGGGGACATTAAACTCTGGGGCCAACGTGCTGACTTTC
>.|.|TRBV5-4|TRBJ1-2
CASSLAWASNYGYTF
TGTGCCAGCAGCTTGGCCTGGGCTTCTAACTATGGCTACACCTTC
>few|TRBD2|TRBV5-1|TRBJ2-7
CASSVGTSNGYEQYF
TGCGCCAGCAGCGTAGGGACTAGCAACGGGTACGAGCAGTACTTC
>.|.|TRBV24-1|TRBJ1-2
CATQGYEGYTF
TGTGCCACACAGGGTTACGAGGGCTACACCTTC
>.|.|TRBV30|TRBJ1-5
CAYRVGNQPQHF
TGTGCGTACAGGGTGGGCAATCAGCCCCAGCATTTT
>.|TRBD1|TRBV5-4|TRBJ1-4
CASSWGGQATNEKLFF
TGTGCCAGCAGCTGGGGGGGACAGGCAACTAATGAAAAACTGTTTTTT
>.|.|TRBV27|TRBJ1-6
CASSLRGPAYNSPLHF
TGTGCCAGCAGTTTACGAGGGCCCGCCTATAATTCACCCCTCCACTTT
>.|.|TRBV28|TRBJ2-5
CASNQGMVRETQYF
TGTGCCAGCAATCAGGGAATGGTTCGTGAGACCCAGTACTTC
>.|TRBD1|TRBV6-6|TRBJ2-7
CASSSGQGLEEQYF
TGTGCCAGCAGCTCGGGACAGGGATTGGAGGAGCAGTACTTC
>.|TRBD1|TRBV4-1|TRBJ1-4
CASSPGGSTNEKLFF
TGCGCCAGCAGCCCAGGGGGTAGTACTAATGAAAAACTGTTTTTT